This entry describes one T cell receptor (beta chain). There is no known antigen for this receptor. No much larger clonotype is one base removed from it; base qualities were not supplied. The immunoSEQ Assay was the method used to sequence TCRbeta CDR3 regions. After extraction, genomic DNA underwent amplification by bias-controlled multiplex PCR, followed by high-throughput sequencing. On the study's bioinformatics: To quantify the absolute abundance of every unique TCRbeta CDR3 region, sequences were collapsed and filtered. T cell fraction was estimated by normalization of TCRbeta template counts to usable DNA, with usable DNA being measured through amplification of reference genes present in all nucleated cells. Repertoire TCRs were annotated as SARS-CoV-2-specific by exact matching of V gene, CDR3 amino acid sequence and J gene to a known reactive TCR set. The reference SARS-CoV-2 TCR set was derived from MIRA and filtered for enrichment in COVID-19-positive ImmuneCODE repertoires, a step that removed public or cross-reactive TCRs. Based on the MIRA antigens, annotated TCRs were further analysed at the level of specific ORF or position within ORF. Depth was the summed frequency of annotated unique rearrangements, while breadth was defined as annotated unique rearrangements over total unique productive rearrangements. Two-sided Wilcoxon rank-sum tests were used to compare TCR breadth between groups. TCRdb limited this immuneACCESS table to in-frame rearrangements with V and J called. A share of clones is missing; checked studies link under half to unresolved V genes, and the rest is unexplained. The V and J calls and clone size were taken over from that table, and D and trimming were inferred from the DNA. Across this sample there are hundreds of thousands of clones, with 89% seen only once. The ten largest clones take up around 1.5% of the sample.

This sample is drawn from a study of Ad26.COV2.S vaccination and SARS-CoV-2 variants (dated by TCRdb to the early 2020s). Looking at the study overall: Donors in the vaccine arm were drawn from COV1001, a multicentre, randomized, double-blind, placebo-controlled phase I-IIa trial testing Ad26.COV2.S in healthy adults. Ad26.COV2.S was administered intramuscularly at 5 x 10^10 or 1 x 10^11 viral particles, either as a single shot or as two shots given 56 days apart. Sequencing of the TCRbeta repertoire served to evaluate the specificity and breadth of SARS-CoV-2-reactive T cell receptors following Ad26.COV2.S vaccination. A total of approximately 32 samples were included in the TCR-sequenced set, comprising roughly 19 Ad26.COV2.S vaccine recipients, 5 placebo recipients and 8 SARS-CoV-2 convalescent individuals. Participants in the trial were split at random into five groups of five each, receiving low-dose or high-dose Ad26.COV2.S once or twice, or else placebo on both occasions. Blinding of investigators to trial group allocation was maintained during experiments and outcome assessment.

The paper as a whole reports these results and caveats: Spike-specific TCR breadth was higher in Ad26.COV2.S recipients than in placebo recipients (P = 0.0014). Substantial breadth of spike-specific CD8+ and CD4+ T cell responses was reported after vaccination. Comparable non-spike TCR breadth was observed between vaccine and placebo recipients, consistent with only spike being contained in the vaccine. The authors noted that the TCR breadth and depth analyses may have underestimated total T cell responses. Comparing responses between vaccine doses or regimens was not something the study was powered to do.

From cysteine to phenylalanine, the CDR3 is 12 amino acids long. CDR3 DNA only is kept here, 36 bases in frame from base 1. The germline V gene supplies CDR1 SQVTM and CDR2 ANQGSEA. A distance of 6 bases separates the germline ends of V and J, which lose 0 bases and 5 bases respectively. This specimen's treatment or condition label, interpreted: about 20 received Ad26.COV2.S at low or high dose, single or two shots; several received placebo; per-sample allocation not given. For vaccine and placebo recipients, repertoires were sequenced using samples collected on day 63 after the first injection. In Cohort 1b, about two dozen adults aged 18-55 years were enrolled at a single site in Boston, USA, between 29 July and 7 August 2020. Ad26.COV2.S was a replication-incompetent adenovirus type 26 vector expressing a prefusion-stabilized SARS-CoV-2 spike protein from the original Wuhan strain.

The source of this sequence is a person aged 18-60 years who received the Ad26.COV2.S COVID-19 vaccine or a placebo. The chain is made from TRBV29-1 and TRBJ2-3; no D segment can be confidently identified. The sequenced sample was peripheral blood, obtained in a trial of Ad26.COV2.S vaccine versus placebo. The CDR3: CSVEDRGDTQYF. The sequence in DNA is TGCAGCGTTGAAGATCGTGGAGATACGCAGTATTTT.